This T cell receptor beta chain stems from a study of early T cells in non-severe SARS-CoV-2 infection. Trimming left V 5 bases short and J 5 bases short, with 7 bases between. Germline CDR1 SGHTA, CDR2 FQGTGA. The CDR3 is 12 amino acids. One entry per CDR3 protein results from TCRdb running MiXCR on the 5' RACE reads. The table includes roughly 66,000 distinct CDR3 sequences, around 8.7% detected once. The sample was whole blood. The receptor was isolated from an adult who was a healthcare worker with PCR-confirmed SARS-CoV-2 infection or an uninfected control (not recorded which). This chain joins TRBV7-3 and TRBJ1-5; the D is unclear. The CDR3 coding sequence is TGTGCCAGCAGCACGCCAGATCAGCCCCAGCATTTT. The encoded protein is CASSTPDQPQHF.